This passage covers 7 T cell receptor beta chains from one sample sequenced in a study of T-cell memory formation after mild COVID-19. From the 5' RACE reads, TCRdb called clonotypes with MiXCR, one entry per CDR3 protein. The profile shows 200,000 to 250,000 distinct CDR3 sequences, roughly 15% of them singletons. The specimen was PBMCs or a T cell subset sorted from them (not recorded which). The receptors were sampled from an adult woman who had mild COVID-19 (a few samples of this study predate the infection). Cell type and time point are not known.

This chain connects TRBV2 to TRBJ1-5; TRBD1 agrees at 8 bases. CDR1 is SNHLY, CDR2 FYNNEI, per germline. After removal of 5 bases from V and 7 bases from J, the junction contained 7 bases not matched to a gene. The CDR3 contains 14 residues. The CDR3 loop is CASSQQGVGQPQHF. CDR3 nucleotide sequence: TGTGCCAGCAGTCAACAGGGGGTGGGGCAGCCCCAGCATTTT.

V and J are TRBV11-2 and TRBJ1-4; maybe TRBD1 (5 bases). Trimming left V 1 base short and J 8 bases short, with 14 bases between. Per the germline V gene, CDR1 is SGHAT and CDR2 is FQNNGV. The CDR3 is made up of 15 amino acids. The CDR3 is CASSLGQGGGEKLFF. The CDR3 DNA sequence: TGTGCCAGCAGCTTAGGTCAGGGTGGTGGCGAAAAACTGTTTTTT.

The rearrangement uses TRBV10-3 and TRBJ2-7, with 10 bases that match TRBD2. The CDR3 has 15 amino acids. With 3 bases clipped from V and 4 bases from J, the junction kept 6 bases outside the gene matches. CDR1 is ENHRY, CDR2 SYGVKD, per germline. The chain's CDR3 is CAISDQREGLYEQYF. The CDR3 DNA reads TGTGCCATCAGTGACCAGCGGGAGGGGCTTTACGAGCAGTACTTC.

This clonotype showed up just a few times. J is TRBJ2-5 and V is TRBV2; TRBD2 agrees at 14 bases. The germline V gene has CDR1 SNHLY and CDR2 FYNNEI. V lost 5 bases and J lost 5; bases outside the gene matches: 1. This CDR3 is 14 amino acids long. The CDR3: CASSRTSGRETQYF. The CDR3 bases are TGTGCCAGCAGTCGGACTAGCGGGAGGGAGACCCAGTACTTC. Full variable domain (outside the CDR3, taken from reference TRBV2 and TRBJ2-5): EPEVTQTPSHQVTQMGQEVILRCVPISNHLYFYWYRQILGQKVEFLVSFYNNEISEKSEIFDDQFSVERPDGSNFTLKIRSTKLEDSAMYFCASSRTSGRETQYFGPGTRLLVL.

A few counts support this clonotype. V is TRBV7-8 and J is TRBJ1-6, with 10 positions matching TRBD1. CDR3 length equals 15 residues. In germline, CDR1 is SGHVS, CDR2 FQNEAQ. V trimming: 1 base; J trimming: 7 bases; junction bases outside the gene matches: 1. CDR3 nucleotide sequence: TGTGCCAGCAGCTTAGGGGGACAGGGGAATTCACCCCTCCACTTT. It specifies CASSLGGQGNSPLHF.

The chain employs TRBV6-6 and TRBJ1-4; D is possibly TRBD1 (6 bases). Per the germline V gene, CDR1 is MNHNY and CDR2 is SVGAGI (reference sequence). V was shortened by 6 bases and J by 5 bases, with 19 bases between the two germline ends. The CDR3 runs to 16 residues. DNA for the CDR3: TGTGCCAGCAGCACCACGAAGGGGGTGTCGAATGAAAAACTGTTTTTT. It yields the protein CASSTTKGVSNEKLFF.

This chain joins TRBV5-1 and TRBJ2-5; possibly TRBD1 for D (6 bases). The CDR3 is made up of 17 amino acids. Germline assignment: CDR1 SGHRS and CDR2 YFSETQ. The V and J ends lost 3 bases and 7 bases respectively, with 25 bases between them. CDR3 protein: CASSSYRRTEEGVTQYF. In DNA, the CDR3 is TGCGCCAGCAGCTCGTACCGGCGGACAGAGGAAGGCGTGACCCAGTACTTC.